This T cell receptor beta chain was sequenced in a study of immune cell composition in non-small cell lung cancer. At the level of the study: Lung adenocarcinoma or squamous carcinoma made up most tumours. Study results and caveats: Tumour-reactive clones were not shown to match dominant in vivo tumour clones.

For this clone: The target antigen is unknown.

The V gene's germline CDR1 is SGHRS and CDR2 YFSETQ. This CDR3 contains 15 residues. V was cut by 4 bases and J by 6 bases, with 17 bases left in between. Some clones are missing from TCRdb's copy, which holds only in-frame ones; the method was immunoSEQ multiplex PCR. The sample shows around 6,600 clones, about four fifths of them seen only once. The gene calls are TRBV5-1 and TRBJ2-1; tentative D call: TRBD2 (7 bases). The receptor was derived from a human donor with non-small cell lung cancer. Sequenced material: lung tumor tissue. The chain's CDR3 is CASSRGAGVGNEQFF. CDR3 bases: TGCGCCAGCAGCCGGGGGGCGGGAGTCGGCAATGAGCAGTTCTTC.